Listed below are T cell receptor beta chains from one sample, sequenced in a study of PD-1 blockade in classical Hodgkin lymphoma. The repertoire was sequenced with immunoSEQ multiplex PCR; TCRdb's copy has only in-frame clones and lacks some. The data contain about 30,000 clones, around 86% of them seen just once; the ten biggest clones take up about 2.6%. Sequences were derived from CD4+ T cells from blood, sampled at baseline. The receptors were sampled from a human donor with classical Hodgkin lymphoma. Both conserved end residues are part of each CDR3. D genes are given only for firm matches. Clone sizes are given selectively: once, few, many, or a class where the clone is expanded.

D gene	J gene	CDR3 length	clone size	V gene	CDR3 DNA	CDR3 protein
.	TRBJ1-4	14	.	TRBV7-2	TGTGCCAGCAGCCGCTCGGGGACTAATGAAAAACTGTTTTTT	CASSRSGTNEKLFF
.	TRBJ1-5	15	.	TRBV6-1	TGTGCCAGCCAAGGACAGCTTAATAGCAATCAGCCCCAGCATTTT	CASQGQLNSNQPQHF
.	TRBJ2-1	15	.	TRBV6-4	TGTGCCAGCAGTGACTCGGCGGGGTCCTACAATGAGCAGTTCTTC	CASSDSAGSYNEQFF
TRBD1	TRBJ1-4	13	.	TRBV18	TGTGCCAGCTCCCAGGGGACAGGGGAAAAACTGTTTTTT	CASSQGTGEKLFF
.	TRBJ1-5	15	.	TRBV10-2	TGCGCCAGCAGTGAGGGGATAACCCACAATCAGCCCCAGCATTTT	CASSEGITHNQPQHF
.	TRBJ2-3	13	.	TRBV2	TGTGCCAGCAGTAATTCAGCAACAGATACGCAGTATTTT	CASSNSATDTQYF
TRBD1	TRBJ1-1	16	.	TRBV30	TGTGCCTGTCGGATTTGGGACAGGGGGCGGAACACTGAAGCTTTCTTT	CACRIWDRGRNTEAFF
TRBD1	TRBJ1-4	15	.	TRBV9	TGTGCCAGCAGCCCCCGACAGGGACTTAATGAAAAACTGTTTTTT	CASSPRQGLNEKLFF
TRBD2	TRBJ2-1	15	.	TRBV6-5	TGTGCCAGCAGATCTCTAGCGGGAGGCGACAATGAGCAGTTCTTC	CASRSLAGGDNEQFF
.	TRBJ1-1	10	.	TRBV29-1	TGCAGCGTTGTGGATACGAAGGCTTTCTTT	CSVVDTKAFF
.	TRBJ1-6	14	.	TRBV5-1	TGCGCCAGCAGCTCCCAGGGGTATAATTCACCCCTCCACTTT	CASSSQGYNSPLHF
.	TRBJ2-7	14	.	TRBV4-1	TGCGCCAGCAGCCAAGACGTTCTAATTTACGAGCAGTACTTC	CASSQDVLIYEQYF
.	TRBJ2-2	14	.	TRBV29-1	TGCAGCGCGTGTAGGGGGCGGGATACCGGGGAGCTGTTTTTT	CSACRGRDTGELFF
TRBD2	TRBJ2-7	16	.	TRBV6-4	TGTGCCAGCAGTGAATCGATAGCGGGCCCTGTCTACGAGCAGTACTTC	CASSESIAGPVYEQYF
.	TRBJ1-5	15	.	TRBV10-2	TGCGCCAGCAGTGAGTCCCTATCCTTCGGGGAGGCCCAGCATTTT	CASSESLSFGEAQHF
.	TRBJ2-1	13	.	TRBV7-9	TGTGCCAGCAGCTTAGAAGGGGGCAATGAGCAGTTCTTC	CASSLEGGNEQFF
.	TRBJ1-5	15	.	TRBV2	TGTGCCAGCGGATCTTCGGATTTCCGGGATCAGCCCCAGCATTTT	CASGSSDFRDQPQHF
.	TRBJ1-1	13	.	TRBV4-2	TGTGCCAGCAGCCAAGATAGGGGCTCTGAAGCTTTCTTT	CASSQDRGSEAFF
TRBD1	TRBJ2-7	14	.	TRBV18	TGTGCCAGCGCAAAGACAGGGAACGGAGACGAGCAGTACTTC	CASAKTGNGDEQYF
.	TRBJ1-2	12	few	TRBV2	TGTGCCAGCAGCCAACCTGGACTCGGCTACACCTTC	CASSQPGLGYTF
TRBD1	TRBJ2-7	13	.	TRBV6-1	TGTGCCAGCAGTAGGGACAGTTACTACGAGCAGTACTTC	CASSRDSYYEQYF
.	TRBJ1-1	16	.	TRBV4-1	TGCGCCAGCAGCCAGTGGTTGCAGGCTAAGAACACTGAAGCTTTCTTT	CASSQWLQAKNTEAFF
.	TRBJ1-2	15	.	TRBV6-1	TGTGCCAGCAGTGAAGCGTCGGGACCGATCGGCGGCTACACCTTC	CASSEASGPIGGYTF
.	TRBJ1-2	15	.	TRBV18	TGTGCCAGCTCACCACAGGGCGTGGGGGGCTATGGCTACACCTTC	CASSPQGVGGYGYTF
.	TRBJ2-3	11	once	TRBV20-1	TGCAGTGCTAGACCAACAGATACGCAGTATTTT	CSARPTDTQYF
.	TRBJ2-7	13	.	TRBV15	TGTGCCACCAGCAGAGAAGGAGGATACGAGCAGTACTTC	CATSREGGYEQYF
.	TRBJ2-7	14	.	TRBV4-2	TGTGCCAGCAGCCCCCGTCAGGGACAATACGAGCAGTACTTC	CASSPRQGQYEQYF
TRBD1	TRBJ1-3	15	few	TRBV9	TGTGCCAGCAGCGTGGGACAGGGGACTGGAAACACCATATATTTT	CASSVGQGTGNTIYF
.	TRBJ1-5	14	once	TRBV6-6	TGTGCCAGCAGCTCTGGACAACGCAATCAGCCCCAGCATTTT	CASSSGQRNQPQHF
.	TRBJ1-2	13	.	TRBV5-4	TGTGCCAGCAGCTCCCAGGGTATTTATGGCTACACCTTC	CASSSQGIYGYTF
.	TRBJ1-4	13	.	TRBV30	TGTGCCTGGATGGGGGTGACTAATGAAAAACTGTTTTTT	CAWMGVTNEKLFF
TRBD2	TRBJ2-3	17	once	TRBV25-1	TGTGCCAGCAAGAATCAGCTAGCGGGAGGGGGGGCAGATACGCAGTATTTT	CASKNQLAGGGADTQYF
.	TRBJ1-1	12	.	TRBV7-2	TGTGCCAGCCACCACCGAGACACTGAAGCTTTCTTT	CASHHRDTEAFF
TRBD2	TRBJ2-1	16	.	TRBV15	TGTGCCACCAGCAGACCTAGCGGGGAGGCCTACAATGAGCAGTTCTTC	CATSRPSGEAYNEQFF
TRBD2	TRBJ2-7	15	.	TRBV5-1	TGCGCCAGCAGCTTGGAAGCGGGAGGGGCAGCCGAGCAGTACTTC	CASSLEAGGAAEQYF
.	TRBJ1-1	13	.	TRBV6-6	TGTGCCAGCAGTTACTCGTTCCGAGGGGAAGCTTTCTTT	CASSYSFRGEAFF
.	TRBJ2-5	17	.	TRBV5-5	TGTGCCAGCAGCTTGGGACTGGGCCCAGTACTGCAAGAGACCCAGTACTTC	CASSLGLGPVLQETQYF